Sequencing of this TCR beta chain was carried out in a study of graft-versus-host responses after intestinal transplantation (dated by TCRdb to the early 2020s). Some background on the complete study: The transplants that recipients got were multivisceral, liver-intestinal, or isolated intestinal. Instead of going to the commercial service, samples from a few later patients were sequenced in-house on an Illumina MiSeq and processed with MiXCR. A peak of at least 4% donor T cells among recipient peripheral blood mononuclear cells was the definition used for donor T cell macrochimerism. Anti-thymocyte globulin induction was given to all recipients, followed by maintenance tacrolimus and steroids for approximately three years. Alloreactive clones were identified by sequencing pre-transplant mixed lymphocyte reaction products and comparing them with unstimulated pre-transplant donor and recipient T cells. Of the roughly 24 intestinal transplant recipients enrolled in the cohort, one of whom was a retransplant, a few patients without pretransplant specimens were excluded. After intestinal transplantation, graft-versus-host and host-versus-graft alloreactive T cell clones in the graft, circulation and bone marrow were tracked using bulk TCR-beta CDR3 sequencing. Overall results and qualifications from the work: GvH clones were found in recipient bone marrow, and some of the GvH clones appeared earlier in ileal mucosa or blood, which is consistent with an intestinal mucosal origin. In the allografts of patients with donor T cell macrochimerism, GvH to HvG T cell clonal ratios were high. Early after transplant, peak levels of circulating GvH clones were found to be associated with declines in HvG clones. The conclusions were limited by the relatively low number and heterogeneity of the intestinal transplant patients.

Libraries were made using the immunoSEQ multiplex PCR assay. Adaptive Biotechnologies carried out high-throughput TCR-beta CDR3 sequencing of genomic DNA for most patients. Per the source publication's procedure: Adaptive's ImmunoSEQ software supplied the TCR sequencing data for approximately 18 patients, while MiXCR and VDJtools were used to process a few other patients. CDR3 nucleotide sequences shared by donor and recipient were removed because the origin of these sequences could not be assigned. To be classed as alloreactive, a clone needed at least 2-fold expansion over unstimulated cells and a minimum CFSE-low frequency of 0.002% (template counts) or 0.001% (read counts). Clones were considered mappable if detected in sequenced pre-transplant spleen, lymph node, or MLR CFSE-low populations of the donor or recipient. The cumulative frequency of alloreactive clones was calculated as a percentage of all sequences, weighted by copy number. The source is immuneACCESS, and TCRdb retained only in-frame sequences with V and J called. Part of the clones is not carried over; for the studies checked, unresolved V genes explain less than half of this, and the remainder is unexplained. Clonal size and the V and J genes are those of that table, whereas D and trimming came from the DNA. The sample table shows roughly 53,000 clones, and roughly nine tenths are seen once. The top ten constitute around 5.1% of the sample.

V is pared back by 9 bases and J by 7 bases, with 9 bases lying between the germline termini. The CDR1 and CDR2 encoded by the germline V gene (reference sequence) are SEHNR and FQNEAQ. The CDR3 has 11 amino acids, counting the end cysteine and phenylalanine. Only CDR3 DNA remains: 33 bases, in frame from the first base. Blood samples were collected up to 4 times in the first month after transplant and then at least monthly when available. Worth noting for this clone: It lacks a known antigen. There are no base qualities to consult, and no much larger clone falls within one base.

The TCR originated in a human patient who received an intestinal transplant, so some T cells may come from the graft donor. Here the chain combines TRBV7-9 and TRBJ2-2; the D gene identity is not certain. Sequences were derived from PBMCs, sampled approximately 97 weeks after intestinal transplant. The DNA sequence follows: TGTGCCAGTAGGACGATCGGGGAGCTGTTTTTT. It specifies CASRTIGELFF.